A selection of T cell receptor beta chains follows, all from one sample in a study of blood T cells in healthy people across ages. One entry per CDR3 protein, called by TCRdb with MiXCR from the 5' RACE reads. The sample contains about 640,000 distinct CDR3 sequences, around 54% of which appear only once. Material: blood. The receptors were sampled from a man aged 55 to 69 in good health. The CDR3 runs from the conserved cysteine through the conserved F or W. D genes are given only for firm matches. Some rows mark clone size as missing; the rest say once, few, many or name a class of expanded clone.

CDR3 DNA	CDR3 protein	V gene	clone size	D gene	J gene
TGCGCCAGCAGCCAAGACTTCTTTAGGACTAGCGGGGACTCGATCCAGTACTTC	CASSQDFFRTSGDSIQYF	TRBV4-1	few	TRBD2	TRBJ2-5
TGTGCCAGCAGTTCCCTTAGGGTGGGCAATGAGCAGTTCTTC	CASSSLRVGNEQFF	TRBV12-3/TRBV12-4	few	-	TRBJ2-1
TGTGCCAGCAGCTCCCCGCTGCTGAACGAGCAGTACTTC	CASSSPLLNEQYF	TRBV11-2	-	-	TRBJ2-7
TGTGCCAGCAGTTTTAAAGACAGCTACGAGCAGTACTTC	CASSFKDSYEQYF	TRBV27	-	-	TRBJ2-7
TGCAGCGTTGATCAAGGCTACAATGAGCAGTTCTTC	CSVDQGYNEQFF	TRBV29-1	-	-	TRBJ2-1
TGTGCCAGCAGCGACAACATTCTCAATGAAAAACTGTTTTTT	CASSDNILNEKLFF	TRBV9	-	-	TRBJ1-4
TGTGCCAGCAGCCCCATCGGCATGCGGGGGGGCGTAGATGAGCAGTTCTTC	CASSPIGMRGGVDEQFF	TRBV11-2	few	TRBD2	TRBJ2-1
TGTGCCAGCAGTTTTAGAGGGAGAGCAGATATGCAGTATTTT	CASSFRGRADMQYF	TRBV12-3/TRBV12-4	many	-	TRBJ2-3
TGTGCCAGCAGTCGAAATAGCAATCAGCCCCAGCATTTT	CASSRNSNQPQHF	TRBV6-5	few	-	TRBJ1-5
TGTGCCAGCAGCGTATCACAACAGGAGACCCAGTACTTC	CASSVSQQETQYF	TRBV9	-	-	TRBJ2-5
TGTGCCAGCAGTAACAGGGGGCCTCCCTACGAGCAGTACTTC	CASSNRGPPYEQYF	TRBV28	-	TRBD1	TRBJ2-7
TGTGCCAGCAACCCGGGACTAGCGGGAAGGAGCTCCTACGAGCAGTACTTC	CASNPGLAGRSSYEQYF	TRBV2	-	TRBD2	TRBJ2-7
TGCAGTGCTGGGACTAGAGTTACAGATACGCAGTATTTT	CSAGTRVTDTQYF	TRBV20-1	-	TRBD2	TRBJ2-3
TGCGCCAGCAAGGCCCGGACAAGAGATTACAATGAGCAGTTCTTC	CASKARTRDYNEQFF	TRBV5-1	-	-	TRBJ2-1
TGTGCCAGCAGTTTATTGGTGCGAGAGACCCAGTACTTC	CASSLLVRETQYF	TRBV12-3/TRBV12-4	few	-	TRBJ2-5
TGTGCCAGCGGCACTAGGGGGGGCCAAGAGACCCAGTACTTC	CASGTRGGQETQYF	TRBV28	-	-	TRBJ2-5
TGTGCCAGCAGTCCTCGGACAGGCCCCGCGCCCCAGCATTTT	CASSPRTGPAPQHF	TRBV2	-	TRBD1	TRBJ1-5
TGTGCCAGCAGGTACTCGACTGGGAACGATTTAAATACGCAGTATTTT	CASRYSTGNDLNTQYF	TRBV6-2/TRBV6-3	-	-	TRBJ2-3
TGCGCCAGCAGCTCAGTGAAGGACAGCTACGAGCAGTACTTC	CASSSVKDSYEQYF	TRBV5-1	few	-	TRBJ2-7
TGTGCCATCAGTGACCAGGGGACCTATGGCTACACCTTC	CAISDQGTYGYTF	TRBV10-3	-	-	TRBJ1-2
TGTGCCAGTAGTATGGCAGGGGGCTACACAGATACGCAGTATTTT	CASSMAGGYTDTQYF	TRBV19	-	TRBD1	TRBJ2-3
TGTGCCAGCAGCCTGCGGTGGGACAATGAGCAGTTCTTC	CASSLRWDNEQFF	TRBV14	-	-	TRBJ2-1
TGCAGTGCTAGAGATGCCCAGGGGGGTGACGAGCAGTACTTC	CSARDAQGGDEQYF	TRBV20-1	-	-	TRBJ2-7
TGTGCCAGCAGCCGCGAGTCGTCCACCTTC	CASSRESSTF	TRBV7-9	few	-	TRBJ1-2
TGTGCCAGCAGAGTAAACCGACAGGGCGAGACCCAGTACTTC	CASRVNRQGETQYF	TRBV2	-	TRBD1	TRBJ2-5
TGTGCCAGCAGCCAAGATCTGAGGGGCCTCCAAGAGACCCAGTACTTC	CASSQDLRGLQETQYF	TRBV4-2	few	-	TRBJ2-5
TGTGCCAGCAGTGCCTCTATGGATCAGGGCTATGGCTACACCTTC	CASSASMDQGYGYTF	TRBV6-5	-	-	TRBJ1-2
TGCGCCAGCAGCCAAGGCGGGCTGATACCCTGGGGCTACACCTTC	CASSQGGLIPWGYTF	TRBV4-1	-	-	TRBJ1-2
TGTGCCAGCAGTCGGACTAGCGGGGGCCACACAGATACGCAGTATTTT	CASSRTSGGHTDTQYF	TRBV9	few	TRBD2	TRBJ2-3
TGTGCCAGCAGTTTCGGCATCGGTCAGCCCCAGCATTTT	CASSFGIGQPQHF	TRBV12-3/TRBV12-4	-	-	TRBJ1-5
TGTGCCACCAGCATAATCATTGGGGTCGGAGAGACCCAGTACTTC	CATSIIIGVGETQYF	TRBV15	-	-	TRBJ2-5
TGTGCCAGCAGTGAACGGGCGAATGAGCAGTTCTTC	CASSERANEQFF	TRBV2	-	-	TRBJ2-1
TGTGCCAGCAGCCCCCGGCCCCGTAGCTCCTACGAGCAGTACTTC	CASSPRPRSSYEQYF	TRBV3-1	-	-	TRBJ2-7
TGTGCCATCAGTGAGTCCCCCACCGAGCCTAATGAGCAGTTCTTC	CAISESPTEPNEQFF	TRBV10-3	-	-	TRBJ2-1
TGCGCCAGCAGCCAAGAGTCAGGGGGCGTAGGTTCACCCCTCCACTTT	CASSQESGGVGSPLHF	TRBV4-1	many	TRBD1	TRBJ1-6
TGCAGCGTGGCCGGGACAGGGGATGAGCAGTTCTTC	CSVAGTGDEQFF	TRBV29-1	-	TRBD1	TRBJ2-1
TGTGCCAGCAGCCAGACAGGGAACAATGAAAAACTGTTTTTT	CASSQTGNNEKLFF	TRBV14	few	TRBD1	TRBJ1-4
TGTGCCAGCAGTTCAGACCCCGGCGCAGATACGCAGTATTTT	CASSSDPGADTQYF	TRBV12-3/TRBV12-4	once	-	TRBJ2-3
TGTGCCAACAGTTACGGGCCGAGCGATGAGCAGTTCTTC	CANSYGPSDEQFF	TRBV6-2/TRBV6-3	once	-	TRBJ2-1
TGTGCCAGCAGGGGACAGGGACTCCCCGGGGACTATGGCTACACCTTC	CASRGQGLPGDYGYTF	TRBV28	-	TRBD1	TRBJ1-2
TGCGCCAGCAGCTTGGTTGGGGGGGTCACCTATGGCTACACCTTC	CASSLVGGVTYGYTF	TRBV5-1	few	-	TRBJ1-2
TGTGCCAGCAGTTCACACGGGGCGTCGGGTGAGCAGTTCTTC	CASSSHGASGEQFF	TRBV12-3/TRBV12-4	once	-	TRBJ2-1
TGTGCCAGCAGCTCGACCACCTCCACTGAGCAGTACTTC	CASSSTTSTEQYF	TRBV7-8	-	-	TRBJ2-5
TGTGCCAGCAGCCCGAGTCTTGGAAGGCAGTTCTTC	CASSPSLGRQFF	TRBV3-1	few	-	TRBJ2-1
TGTGCCAGCAGAGTGAATGCAAACACTGAAGCTTTCTTT	CASRVNANTEAFF	TRBV6-5	-	-	TRBJ1-1
TGCAGTGCCAAGCGAACCTACAATGAGCAGTTCTTC	CSAKRTYNEQFF	TRBV20-1	-	-	TRBJ2-1
TGTGCCACCAGTGAGGCACGGAGCACAGATACGCAGTATTTT	CATSEARSTDTQYF	TRBV24-1	-	-	TRBJ2-3
TGTGCCAGCAGTGGGACAGGGTTCGCCTACGAGCAGTACTTC	CASSGTGFAYEQYF	TRBV21-1	-	-	TRBJ2-7
TGTGCCAGCAGTTACTCGAATGGGGCTGGGACCCAGTACTTC	CASSYSNGAGTQYF	TRBV6-5	-	-	TRBJ2-5
TGTGCCAGCATCCCTAGCGTGGGAGAAGTTTACGAGCAGTACTTC	CASIPSVGEVYEQYF	TRBV12-3/TRBV12-4	-	-	TRBJ2-7
TGCAGTGCAGGGGGTAGCGGGGAAGAGACCCAGTACTTC	CSAGGSGEETQYF	TRBV20-1	few	TRBD2	TRBJ2-5
TGCAGTGCTATGGGGGGGCGAGAGACCCAGTACTTC	CSAMGGRETQYF	TRBV20-1	once	-	TRBJ2-5
TGTGCCAGCTCACCAAGACAGGGGGAGTACAATGAGCAGTACTTC	CASSPRQGEYNEQYF	TRBV18	once	TRBD1	TRBJ2-7
TGTGCCAGCAGTTCTAGCGGGGGGCAGTTCTTC	CASSSSGGQFF	TRBV6-2/TRBV6-3	-	TRBD2	TRBJ2-1
TGTGCCAGCAGTTCCACTAGGGAGCAGTACTTC	CASSSTREQYF	TRBV12-3/TRBV12-4	few	-	TRBJ2-5
TGCGCCAGCAGCTCGACAGGGGGCTGGGAAAATGAGCAGTTCTTC	CASSSTGGWENEQFF	TRBV5-1	once	TRBD1	TRBJ2-1
TGTGCCAGCGCCCGACAGGGGTTTGTCACTGAAGCTTTCTTT	CASARQGFVTEAFF	TRBV12-3/TRBV12-4	few	TRBD1	TRBJ1-1
TGTGCCAGCAGTTTTGGACTAGAAGAGACCCAGTACTTC	CASSFGLEETQYF	TRBV12-3/TRBV12-4	-	TRBD2	TRBJ2-5
TGTGCCAGCAGCTCCCGGATAGCCCTCAATGAGCAGTTCTTC	CASSSRIALNEQFF	TRBV13	-	-	TRBJ2-1